This T cell receptor (beta chain) appears in the sequencing data of a study of blood T cell repertoires in COVID-19. In the study overall: COVID-19 samples from acute and convalescent phases originated in the United States, Italy and Spain. In each case, the material was cDNA or gDNA derived from T cells, B-cell-depleted T cells, or PBMCs.

As processed by the authors: Estimation of nucleated cell counts relied on the amplification of reference gene primers. Produced via immunoSEQ multiplex PCR; TCRdb's table is partial and in-frame only. V and J calls and clone size are those listed in that table; D and trimming were worked out from the DNA. Of some 140,000 clones listed, approximately 78% were seen once; the top ten hold approximately 10%. Many counts were recorded for this clone. The sample was peripheral blood. The TCR comes from a man aged 60-69 years who had recovered from COVID-19.

The CDR3 bases are TGTGCCACTTTACGCGGGGGGCAAGAGACCCAGTACTTC. Its translation: CATLRGGQETQYF. This chain connects TRBV6-5 to TRBJ2-5, with TRBD2 matching 8 bases. V trimming: 10 bases; J trimming: 2 bases; junction bases outside the gene matches: 6. Germline V gives CDR1 MNHEY, CDR2 SVGAGI. The CDR3 extends over 13 amino acids.